The 8 T cell receptor beta chains given below trace back to one sample, sequenced in a study of T cells in localized non-small cell lung cancer. Assay used: immunoSEQ multiplex PCR; TCRdb lists only in-frame clones, some missing. This sample yields about 72,000 clones, of which 84% are seen a single time; 1% to 1.5% belongs to the top ten. The material sequenced was peripheral blood, taken before any cancer treatment. These TCRs come from a female donor of 60 years or more with stage I lung adenocarcinoma.

The chain links TRBV7-8 to TRBJ1-2, with 10 positions matching TRBD1. Germline V gene data show CDR1 as SGHVS and CDR2 as FQNEAQ. V trimming: 0 bases; J trimming: 3 bases; junction bases outside the gene matches: 10. This CDR3 region has 18 residues. CDR3 sequence: CASSLARDRGGKDYGYTF. The CDR3 DNA follows: TGTGCCAGCAGCTTAGCTAGGGACAGGGGCGGAAAAGACTATGGCTACACCTTC.

V is TRBV29-1 and J is TRBJ2-1; the D is unclear. CDR3 length: 12 residues. V lost 6 bases to trimming and J lost 4 bases, with 10 bases between them. The germline gives CDR1 SQVTM, CDR2 ANQGSEA. The CDR3 loop is CSVGSYYNEQFF. DNA of the CDR3: TGCAGCGTAGGGTCCTATTACAATGAGCAGTTCTTC.

Here the CDR3 DNA reads TGTGCCATCAGTGAGTCTCAGGGGGCGCATGGTGGCTACACCTTC. Its protein product is CAISESQGAHGGYTF. The gene calls are TRBV10-3 and TRBJ1-2, with 8 bases matching TRBD1. The CDR3 has 15 residues. Germline CDR1 and CDR2: ENHRY and SYGVKD. The trim removed 0 bases at V and 7 bases at J, leaving 7 bases unmatched.

The gene calls are TRBV6-1 and TRBJ2-1; D ambiguous. CDR1 and CDR2 from the germline V gene are MNHNS and SASEGT. V lost 8 bases and J lost 2, with 7 bases in between. This CDR3 region has 12 residues. CDR3 loop: CASGITYNEQFF. CDR3 DNA: TGTGCCAGCGGAATAACCTACAATGAGCAGTTCTTC.

The rearrangement uses TRBV6-1 and TRBJ2-5; a possible D gene is TRBD2 (5 bases). In germline, CDR1 is MNHNS, CDR2 SASEGT. Trimming pared 3 bases from V and 2 bases from J, leaving 10 bases between. CDR3 size: 14 residues. CDR3 coding DNA: TGTGCCAGCAGTGATATCGGGGATCAAGAGACCCAGTACTTC. It codes for CASSDIGDQETQYF.

The CDR3 protein is CASSNLPGSEGQFF. The CDR3 bases are TGTGCCAGCAGTAACTTGCCGGGCTCTGAGGGGCAGTTCTTC. V usage is TRBV9 and J usage is TRBJ2-1, with a tentative D call TRBD2 (5 bases). The CDR3 sequence is 14 residues long. V lost 5 bases, J lost 12 bases, and 21 bases lay in between. Germline values: CDR1 SGDLS, CDR2 YYNGEE. The full variable domain, its missing parts supplied by reference TRBV9 and TRBJ2-1, is DSGVTQTPKHLITATGQRVTLRCSPRSGDLSVYWYQQSLDQGLQFLIQYYNGEERAKGNILERFSAQQFPDLHSELNLSSLELGDSALYFCASSNLPGSEGQFFGPGTRLTVL.

This chain links TRBV6-5 with TRBJ2-3; D perhaps matches TRBD2 (7 bases). The V end was cut by 9 bases, the J end by 5 bases, with 21 bases between. This CDR3 contains 15 residues. Germline CDR1 reads MNHEY; CDR2 reads SVGAGI. The CDR3 reads CASSSRGGAVDTQYF. The CDR3 DNA follows: TGTGCCAGTTCCTCAAGGGGGGGGGCGGTAGATACGCAGTATTTT.

This clone was observed a few times. V gene TRBV19 combines with J gene TRBJ2-1; 8 bases are a match to TRBD1. There are 12 residues in the CDR3. The germline V gene has CDR1 LNHDA and CDR2 SQIVND (reference sequence). With V trimmed by 4 bases and J by 8 bases, 1 base remained unmatched. CDR3 bases: TGTGCCAGTAGTACAGGGGGCGATGAGCAGTTCTTC. Protein: CASSTGGDEQFF.